The entry that follows covers one T cell receptor beta chain sequence. Its antigen is still unknown. No base quality information exists; no much larger clone differs at one position. Patients with autoimmune disease history or receiving systemic immunosuppression were excluded from the trial. In every dose cohort, peripheral blood was drawn for TCR sequencing at baseline, cycle 4 day 1, and cycle 7 day 1. The samples were taken from a phase I, first-in-human, multicenter, open-label dose-escalation trial of ivuxolimab. Adults with locally advanced or metastatic melanoma, renal cell carcinoma, hepatocellular carcinoma or head and neck squamous cell carcinoma were enrolled in the trial. Before TCR sequencing, CD4+ and CD8+ T cells were separately sorted from peripheral blood. Genomic DNA was isolated from the sorted cells so that the TCRbeta CDR3 region could be sequenced. The immunoSEQ Assay was used to sequence the TCRbeta CDR3 regions. This immuneACCESS table, as held by TCRdb, lists in-frame sequences with V and J called but not all clones. Of the missing ones, under half trace to an unresolved V gene in checked studies; the others have no known cause. The sample table lists around 60,000 clones, 70% to 90% of them with a count of one. The ten largest clones capture more than 1.5% of the sample.

This entry comes from a study of OX40 agonist ivuxolimab in advanced cancers. As for the study more broadly: Ivuxolimab was an agonistic, fully human IgG2 monoclonal antibody directed against OX40 (CD134), a costimulatory receptor. Intravenous ivuxolimab was administered to patients every 2 weeks at six dose levels: 0.01, 0.1, 0.3, 1.5, 3 and 10 mg/kg. Prior anti-PD-1, anti-PD-L1 or anti-CTLA-4 therapy was permitted, and checkpoint inhibitors had been received by around 39% of dose-escalation patients. Partial responses occurred in three dose-escalation patients: two with cutaneous melanoma and one with hepatocellular carcinoma. The monotherapy dose-escalation portion (N of about 52 patients) of the phase I ivuxolimab trial is reported in the paper. Of the roughly 51 patients in dose escalation, about 20 had hepatocellular carcinoma, some 15 had melanoma, 9 had renal cell carcinoma and 9 had head and neck cancer. The dose-escalation cohort was almost 85% male with a mean age of around 62 years, ranging from about 23 to 85. The point of sequencing TCRbeta in the periphery was to test whether ivuxolimab changed TCR sequence diversity and drove clonal T-cell expansion. General conclusions and limits of the study: Clonal expansion of both CD4+ and CD8+ blood T cells was observed from baseline to week 6 at doses 0.1 to 3.0 mg/kg. After ivuxolimab, more expanded clones were found on average in CD8+ T cells than in CD4+ T cells. Antigen specificity was not determined for the clonally expanded peripheral T cells. In partial responders in the 0.1-3.0 mg/kg groups, normalized peripheral clonal expansion was found to be among the lowest, especially among CD8+ T cells. Low levels of normalized T-cell clonal expansion were also seen in some patients who did not respond.

The germline V and J ends show losses of 4 bases and 2 bases respectively, and no gene match explains 3 bases of the junction. The germline V gene (reference sequence) sets CDR1 to MNHEY and CDR2 to SMNVEV. The CDR3 contains 14 residues, cysteine and phenylalanine counted. Just the 42-base CDR3 DNA is kept, in frame starting at base 1. The source was CD4+ or CD8+ T cells sorted from blood, collected in a trial of the OX40 agonist ivuxolimab. The chain joins TRBV27 to TRBJ1-2; a stretch of 8 junction bases matches TRBD1. This sequence was found in an adult with an advanced solid tumor such as melanoma, head and neck, liver or kidney cancer. The CDR3 protein sequence reads: CASSSTGGNYGYTF. The nucleotide sequence reads TGTGCCAGCAGTTCCACAGGGGGAAACTATGGCTACACCTTC.